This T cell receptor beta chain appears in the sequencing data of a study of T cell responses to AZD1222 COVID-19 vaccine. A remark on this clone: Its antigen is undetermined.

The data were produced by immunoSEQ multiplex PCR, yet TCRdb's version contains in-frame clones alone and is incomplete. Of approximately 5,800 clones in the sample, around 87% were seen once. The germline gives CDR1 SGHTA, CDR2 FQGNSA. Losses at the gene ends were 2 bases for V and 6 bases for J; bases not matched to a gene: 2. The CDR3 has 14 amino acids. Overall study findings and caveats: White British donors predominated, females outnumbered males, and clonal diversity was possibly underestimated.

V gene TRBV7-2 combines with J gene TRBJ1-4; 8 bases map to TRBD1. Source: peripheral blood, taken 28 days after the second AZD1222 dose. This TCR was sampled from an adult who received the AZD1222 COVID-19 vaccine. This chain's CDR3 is CASSLQTGDEKLFF. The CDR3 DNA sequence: TGTGCCAGCAGCTTACAGACAGGGGATGAAAAACTGTTTTTT. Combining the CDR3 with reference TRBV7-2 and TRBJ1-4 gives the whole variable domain GAGVSQSPSNKVTEKGKDVELRCDPISGHTALYWYRQSLGQGLEFLIYFQGNSAPDKSGLPSDRFSAERTGGSVSTLTIQRTQQEDSAVYLCASSLQTGDEKLFFGSGTQLSVL.